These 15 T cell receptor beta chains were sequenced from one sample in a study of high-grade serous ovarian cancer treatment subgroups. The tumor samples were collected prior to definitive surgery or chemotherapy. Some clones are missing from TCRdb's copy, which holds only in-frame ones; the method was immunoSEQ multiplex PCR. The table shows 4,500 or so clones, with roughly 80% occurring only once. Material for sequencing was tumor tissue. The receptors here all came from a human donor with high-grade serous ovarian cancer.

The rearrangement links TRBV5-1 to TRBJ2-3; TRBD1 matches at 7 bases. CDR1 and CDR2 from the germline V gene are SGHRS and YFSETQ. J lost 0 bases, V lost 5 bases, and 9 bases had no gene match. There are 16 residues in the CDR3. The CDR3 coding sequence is TGCGCCAGCAGTAGAGAAACAGGGGCGAGCACAGATACGCAGTATTTT. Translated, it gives CASSRETGASTDTQYF.

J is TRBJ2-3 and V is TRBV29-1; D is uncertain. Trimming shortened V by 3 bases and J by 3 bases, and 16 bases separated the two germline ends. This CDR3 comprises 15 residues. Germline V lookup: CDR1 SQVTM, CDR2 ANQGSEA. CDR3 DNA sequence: TGCAGCGTTGATCAGGACCGGCGAACAACAGATACGCAGTATTTT. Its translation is CSVDQDRRTTDTQYF.

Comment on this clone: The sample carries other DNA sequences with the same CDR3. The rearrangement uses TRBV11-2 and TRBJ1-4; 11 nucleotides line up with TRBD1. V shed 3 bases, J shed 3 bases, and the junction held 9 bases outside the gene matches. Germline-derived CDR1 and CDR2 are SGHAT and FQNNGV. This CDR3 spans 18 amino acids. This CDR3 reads CASSFSSDRGLANEKLFF. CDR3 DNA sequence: TGTGCCAGCAGCTTTTCATCGGACAGGGGGCTGGCTAATGAAAAACTGTTTTTT.

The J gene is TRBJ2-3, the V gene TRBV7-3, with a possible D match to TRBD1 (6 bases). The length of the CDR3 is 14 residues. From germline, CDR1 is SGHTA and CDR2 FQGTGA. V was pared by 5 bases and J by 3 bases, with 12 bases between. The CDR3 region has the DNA TGTGCCAGCAGCCGGGTAGGGGGTACAGATACGCAGTATTTT. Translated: CASSRVGGTDTQYF.

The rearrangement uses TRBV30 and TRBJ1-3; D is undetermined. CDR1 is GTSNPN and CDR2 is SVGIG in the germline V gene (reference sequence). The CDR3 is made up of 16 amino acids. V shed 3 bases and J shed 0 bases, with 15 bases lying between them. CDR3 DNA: TGTGCCTGGAGCTGGTCCTGGACGGACTCTGGAAACACCATATATTTT. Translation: CAWSWSWTDSGNTIYF.

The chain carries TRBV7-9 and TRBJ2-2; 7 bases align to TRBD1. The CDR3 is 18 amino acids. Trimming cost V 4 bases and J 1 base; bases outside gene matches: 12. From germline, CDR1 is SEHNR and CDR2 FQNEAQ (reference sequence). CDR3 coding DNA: TGTGCCAGCAGCTCCACCCTTACAGGGGTTGGGAACACCGGGGAGCTGTTTTTT. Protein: CASSSTLTGVGNTGELFF.

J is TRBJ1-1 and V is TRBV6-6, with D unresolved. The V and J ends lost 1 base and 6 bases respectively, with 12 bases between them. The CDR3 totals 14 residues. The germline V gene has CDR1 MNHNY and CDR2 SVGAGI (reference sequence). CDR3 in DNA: TGTGCCAGCAGTTACTACAGCCTTGGGTCTGAAGCTTTCTTT. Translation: CASSYYSLGSEAFF.

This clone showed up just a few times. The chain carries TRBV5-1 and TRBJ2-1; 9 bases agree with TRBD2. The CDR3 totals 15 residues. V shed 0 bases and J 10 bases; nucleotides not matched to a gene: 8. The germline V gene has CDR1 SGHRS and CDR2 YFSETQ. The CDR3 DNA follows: TGCGCCAGCAGCTTGGAACCGGGACTAGCAAGGGAGCAGTTCTTC. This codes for CASSLEPGLAREQFF.

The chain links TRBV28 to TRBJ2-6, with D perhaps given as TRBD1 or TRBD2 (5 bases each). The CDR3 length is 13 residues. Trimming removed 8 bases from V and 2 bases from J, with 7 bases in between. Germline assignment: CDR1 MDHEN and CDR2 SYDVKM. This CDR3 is CASGDPGANVLTF. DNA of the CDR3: TGTGCCAGCGGGGACCCTGGGGCCAACGTCCTGACTTTC.

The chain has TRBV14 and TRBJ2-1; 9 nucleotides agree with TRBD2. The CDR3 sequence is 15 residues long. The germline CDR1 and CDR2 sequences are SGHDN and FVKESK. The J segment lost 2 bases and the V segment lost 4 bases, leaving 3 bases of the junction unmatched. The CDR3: CASSPSGRTYNEQFF. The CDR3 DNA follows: TGTGCCAGCAGCCCGAGCGGGAGGACCTACAATGAGCAGTTCTTC.

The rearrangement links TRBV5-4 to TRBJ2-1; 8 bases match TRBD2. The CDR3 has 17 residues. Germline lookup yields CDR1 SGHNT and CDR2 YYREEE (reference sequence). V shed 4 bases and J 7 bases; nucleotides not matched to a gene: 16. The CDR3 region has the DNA TGTGCCAGCAGCCGAGGATTAAGCGGGAGTATACAAAATGAGCAGTTCTTC. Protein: CASSRGLSGSIQNEQFF.

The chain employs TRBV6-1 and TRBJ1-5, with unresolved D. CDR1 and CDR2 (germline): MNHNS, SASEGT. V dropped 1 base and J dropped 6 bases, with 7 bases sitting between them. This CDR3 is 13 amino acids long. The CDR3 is CASSEERRQPQHF. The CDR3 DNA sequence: TGTGCCAGCAGTGAAGAACGGCGTCAGCCCCAGCATTTT.

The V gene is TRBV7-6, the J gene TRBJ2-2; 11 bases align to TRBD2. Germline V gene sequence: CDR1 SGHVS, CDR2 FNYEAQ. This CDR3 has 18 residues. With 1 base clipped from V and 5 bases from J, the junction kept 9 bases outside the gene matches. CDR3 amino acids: CASSLVLAGGTGTGELFF. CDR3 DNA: TGTGCCAGCAGCTTAGTCCTAGCGGGGGGCACCGGGACCGGGGAGCTGTTTTTT.

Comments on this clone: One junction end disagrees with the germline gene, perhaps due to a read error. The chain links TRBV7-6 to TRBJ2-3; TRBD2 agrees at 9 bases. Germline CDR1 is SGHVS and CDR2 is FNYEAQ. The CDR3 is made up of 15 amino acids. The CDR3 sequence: CASTLAGEFADTQYF. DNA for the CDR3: TGTGCCAGCACCTTAGCGGGAGAATTTGCAGATACGCAGTATTTT.

The CDR3 loop is CASIMTEGELFF. The CDR3 region has the DNA TGTGCCAGCATCATGACTGAGGGGGAGCTGTTTTTT. The chain recombines TRBV5-5 with TRBJ2-2; no definite D call. V lost 6 bases to trimming and J lost 8 bases, with 11 bases between them. Germline V gene data show CDR1 as SGHKS and CDR2 as YYEKEE (reference sequence). The CDR3 consists of 12 residues. Variable domain in full (rest from reference TRBV5-5 and TRBJ2-2): DAGVTQSPTHLIKTRGQQVTLRCSPISGHKSVSWYQQVLGQGPQFIFQYYEKEERGRGNFPDRFSARQFPNYSSELNVNALLLGDSALYLCASIMTEGELFFGEGSRLTVL.